The rows below give T cell receptor beta chains drawn from one sample of a study of OX40 agonist ivuxolimab in advanced cancers. TCRdb's table, derived via immunoSEQ multiplex PCR, lists solely in-frame clones and lacks some. The sample consists of approximately 63,000 clones, 79% of them appearing once. Sequencing used CD4+ or CD8+ T cells sorted from blood, obtained in a trial of the OX40 agonist ivuxolimab. The receptors come from an adult with an advanced solid tumor such as melanoma, head and neck, liver or kidney cancer. Each CDR3 is given without its conserved first and last residue. A D gene is named only where the DNA matches it firmly.

CDR3aa: ASSQETGAPETQY; j_gene: TRBJ2-5; v_gene: TRBV14; d_gene: .
CDR3aa: ASSTHFELAGGRYNEQF; j_gene: TRBJ2-1; v_gene: TRBV27; d_gene: TRBD2
CDR3aa: ASNSDRVGNSPLH; j_gene: TRBJ1-6; v_gene: TRBV27; d_gene: TRBD1
CDR3aa: ASSLLQGSTGELF; j_gene: TRBJ2-2; v_gene: TRBV11-1; d_gene: .
CDR3aa: ASGFLSGRADTQY; j_gene: TRBJ2-3; v_gene: TRBV6-1; d_gene: TRBD2
CDR3aa: ASSTDRGVGGYT; j_gene: TRBJ1-2; v_gene: TRBV5-8; d_gene: TRBD1
CDR3aa: ASSQDRTGGYEQY; j_gene: TRBJ2-7; v_gene: TRBV4-3; d_gene: TRBD1
CDR3aa: ASSERTGYLNTEAF; j_gene: TRBJ1-1; v_gene: TRBV6-1; d_gene: TRBD1
CDR3aa: ASSQNGQASGGPINYGYT; j_gene: TRBJ1-2; v_gene: TRBV4-3; d_gene: TRBD1
CDR3aa: ASSSDYFDTQY; j_gene: TRBJ2-3; v_gene: TRBV7-9; d_gene: .
CDR3aa: ASSWGDSYSNQPQH; j_gene: TRBJ1-5; v_gene: TRBV7-2; d_gene: .
CDR3aa: ASSEGESSGNTIY; j_gene: TRBJ1-3; v_gene: TRBV7-9; d_gene: .
CDR3aa: SVEMGAGADTEAF; j_gene: TRBJ1-1; v_gene: TRBV29-1; d_gene: .
CDR3aa: ASSLLVPFTDTQY; j_gene: TRBJ2-3; v_gene: TRBV5-1; d_gene: .
CDR3aa: ASSLGLAGPLPQETQY; j_gene: TRBJ2-5; v_gene: TRBV5-4; d_gene: TRBD2
CDR3aa: ASSPAGRAENTGELF; j_gene: TRBJ2-2; v_gene: TRBV19; d_gene: TRBD2
CDR3aa: ASSVSYYGYT; j_gene: TRBJ1-2; v_gene: TRBV9; d_gene: .
CDR3aa: ASSDSPGQGAGELF; j_gene: TRBJ2-2; v_gene: TRBV25-1; d_gene: TRBD1
CDR3aa: ASSSGQGSTDTQY; j_gene: TRBJ2-3; v_gene: TRBV7-7; d_gene: TRBD1
CDR3aa: ASTSGRGANEQF; j_gene: TRBJ2-1; v_gene: TRBV5-6; d_gene: .
CDR3aa: ASSPLAGGNYNEQF; j_gene: TRBJ2-1; v_gene: TRBV7-9; d_gene: TRBD2
CDR3aa: ASTRGSSGANVLT; j_gene: TRBJ2-6; v_gene: TRBV6-5; d_gene: .
CDR3aa: ASSTSGSVDTQY; j_gene: TRBJ2-3; v_gene: TRBV7-3; d_gene: TRBD2
CDR3aa: ASSRTLNSYNEQF; j_gene: TRBJ2-1; v_gene: TRBV5-4; d_gene: .
CDR3aa: ASSPTVLSNEQF; j_gene: TRBJ2-1; v_gene: TRBV7-3; d_gene: .
CDR3aa: ASSPTLAITDTQY; j_gene: TRBJ2-3; v_gene: TRBV18; d_gene: .
CDR3aa: ASSLAREDTQY; j_gene: TRBJ2-3; v_gene: TRBV7-2; d_gene: .
CDR3aa: ASSPSTGTYEQY; j_gene: TRBJ2-7; v_gene: TRBV5-1; d_gene: TRBD1
CDR3aa: ASSIDQGGTEAF; j_gene: TRBJ1-1; v_gene: TRBV19; d_gene: .
CDR3aa: ASSAIRGGVEQY; j_gene: TRBJ2-7; v_gene: TRBV7-8; d_gene: .
CDR3aa: ASSRTSGVARDEQF; j_gene: TRBJ2-1; v_gene: TRBV9; d_gene: TRBD2
CDR3aa: ASSQEGQGPGNTIY; j_gene: TRBJ1-3; v_gene: TRBV4-2; d_gene: TRBD1
CDR3aa: ASSHDEQY; j_gene: TRBJ2-7; v_gene: TRBV2; d_gene: .
CDR3aa: ASSFSRGMVVYEQY; j_gene: TRBJ2-7; v_gene: TRBV27; d_gene: .
CDR3aa: ASSRRVNTEAF; j_gene: TRBJ1-1; v_gene: TRBV4-1; d_gene: .
CDR3aa: ASTKDRDYEQY; j_gene: TRBJ2-7; v_gene: TRBV6-6; d_gene: TRBD1
CDR3aa: ASSPLGTDYGYT; j_gene: TRBJ1-2; v_gene: TRBV27; d_gene: .
CDR3aa: ASSLVPGPQH; j_gene: TRBJ1-5; v_gene: TRBV7-2; d_gene: .
CDR3aa: ASSQSSKDRDGTEAF; j_gene: TRBJ1-1; v_gene: TRBV23-1; d_gene: TRBD1
CDR3aa: ASSLGQFEQY; j_gene: TRBJ2-7; v_gene: TRBV5-1; d_gene: .
CDR3aa: ASSQDRGHLPRYGYT; j_gene: TRBJ1-2; v_gene: TRBV4-1; d_gene: TRBD1
CDR3aa: ASSPRLAGLSTDTQY; j_gene: TRBJ2-3; v_gene: TRBV19; d_gene: TRBD2
CDR3aa: ATWGQGGLRINQPQH; j_gene: TRBJ1-5; v_gene: TRBV28; d_gene: .
CDR3aa: ASSLSRYYTYEQY; j_gene: TRBJ2-7; v_gene: TRBV27; d_gene: .
CDR3aa: ASSSDRVSYNSPLH; j_gene: TRBJ1-6; v_gene: TRBV5-1; d_gene: TRBD1
CDR3aa: ASSGLAGGQLDTQY; j_gene: TRBJ2-3; v_gene: TRBV9; d_gene: TRBD2
CDR3aa: ASSLEQNRVKVAYEQY; j_gene: TRBJ2-7; v_gene: TRBV5-1; d_gene: .
CDR3aa: SVAGIGEKLF; j_gene: TRBJ1-4; v_gene: TRBV29-1; d_gene: .
CDR3aa: ASSLAVAFGRHEQF; j_gene: TRBJ2-1; v_gene: TRBV7-9; d_gene: TRBD2
CDR3aa: ASSSQGGSNQPQH; j_gene: TRBJ1-5; v_gene: TRBV7-9; d_gene: TRBD1
CDR3aa: ATSDTFNYGYT; j_gene: TRBJ1-2; v_gene: TRBV5-4; d_gene: .